These 19 T cell receptor beta chains originate from one sample sequenced in a study of naive and memory T cell subsets. Broader study findings: Especially in CD8 cells, naive repertoires contained a few larger clonotypes, possibly CD45RA-re-expressing memory cells.

No antigen has been identified for these receptors. An equimolar mix of two oligonucleotides served as the beta constant-region primer for TRBC1 and TRBC2. Four rounds of PCR amplified the ligated cDNA using nested alpha and beta constant-region primers plus SP2. TCRdb re-analysed the UMI-ligation and nested PCR reads in MiXCR, keeping a single row per CDR3 protein. The data hold approximately 150,000 distinct CDR3 sequences, with approximately 21% observed a single time. Specimen: naive CD8+ T cells from blood. These receptors all stem from a human donor in good health.

J is TRBJ2-7 and V is TRBV12-3 or TRBV12-4, with 8 nucleotides matching TRBD1. J was trimmed by 4 bases and V by 3 bases; bases with no gene match: 11. The CDR3 is 16 residues long. In DNA, the CDR3 is TGTGCCAGCAGTTTCCTCCAGGGGGCGTTGGGATACGAGCAGTACTTC. Protein: CASSFLQGALGYEQYF.

This clonotype was detected a few times. The V call is TRBV30, the J call TRBJ2-7, with D hard to call. The germline CDR1 and CDR2 sequences are GTSNPN and SVGIG (reference sequence). The V end lost 8 bases, the J end lost 2 bases, and 16 bases lay between the germline ends. The CDR3 spans 13 residues. The CDR3 loop reads CAHGPKGTYEQYF. CDR3 DNA: TGTGCCCACGGACCTAAGGGCACCTACGAGCAGTACTTC.

This clonotype has a handful of counts. This rearrangement joins TRBV6-1 to TRBJ2-7; D is undetermined. CDR1 and CDR2 from the germline V gene are MNHNS and SASEGT. The CDR3 consists of 8 residues. The V and J ends lost 3 bases and 9 bases respectively, with 0 bases between them. As DNA, the CDR3 is TGTGCCAGCAGTGAGCAGTACTTC. The encoded protein is CASSEQYF.

This clonotype was detected many times. V and J are TRBV7-6 and TRBJ2-1; TRBD2 agrees at 10 bases. Per the germline V gene, CDR1 is SGHVS and CDR2 is FNYEAQ. There are 15 residues in the CDR3. V lost 5 bases and J lost 10; bases outside the gene matches: 11. The CDR3 is CASSLRLAGWNEQFF. As DNA, the CDR3 is TGTGCCAGCAGCCTAAGACTAGCGGGCTGGAACGAGCAGTTCTTC.

The chain employs TRBV28 and TRBJ2-7, with 9 bases lining up with TRBD1. The CDR3 loop spans 13 amino acids. Germline CDR1 is MDHEN and CDR2 is SYDVKM. J lost 5 bases, V lost 6 bases, and 5 bases had no gene match. In DNA, the CDR3 is TGTGCCAGCAGGGACAGGGGTGACAACGAGCAGTACTTC. Its protein product is CASRDRGDNEQYF.

This sequence joins TRBV27 and TRBJ2-1; 7 bases are a match to TRBD2. The V and J ends lost 2 bases and 2 bases, in that order; junction bases with no gene match: 3. The CDR3 has 15 residues. CDR1 and CDR2 from the germline V gene are MNHEY and SMNVEV (reference sequence). The CDR3 loop is CASSLSGTTYNEQFF. CDR3 DNA: TGTGCCAGCAGTTTAAGCGGGACGACCTACAATGAGCAGTTCTTC.

The V gene is TRBV4-1, the J gene TRBJ1-2; tentatively, D is TRBD1 (5 bases). The length of the CDR3 is 13 residues. Germline V gene data show CDR1 as MGHRA and CDR2 as YSYEKL. The V end was cut by 4 bases, the J end by 7 bases, with 13 bases between. The CDR3 DNA sequence: TGCGCCAGCAGCCGAGCAGGGTTAGGTGGCTACACCTTC. Translating gives CASSRAGLGGYTF.

This clonotype showed up just a few times. V usage is TRBV6-5 and J usage is TRBJ2-1, with a possible D match to TRBD1 (6 bases). Trimming took off 5 bases at V and 4 bases at J, with 9 bases between the two ends. The CDR3 spans 13 residues. Germline CDR1 is MNHEY and CDR2 is SVGAGI. CDR3 amino acids: CASSVTGYNEQFF. Here the CDR3 DNA reads TGTGCCAGCAGTGTTACAGGGTACAATGAGCAGTTCTTC.

The chain couples TRBV20-1 to TRBJ2-1; TRBD2 aligns across 7 bases. This CDR3 contains 17 residues. After removal of 2 bases from V and 8 bases from J, the junction contained 18 bases not matched to a gene. Germline V lookup: CDR1 DFQATT, CDR2 SNEGSKA (reference sequence). The DNA for the CDR3 is TGCAGTGCTAGAAGGCAGGGCGGGAGAAACCGGTGGGATGAGCAGTTCTTC. Translation: CSARRQGGRNRWDEQFF.

V usage is TRBV29-1 and J usage is TRBJ2-1; D uncertain. CDR3 length: 14 residues. Germline CDR1 and CDR2: SQVTM and ANQGSEA. V was shortened by 1 base and J by 1 base, with 8 bases between the two germline ends. Written as DNA, the CDR3 is TGCAGCGTTGAAGGCGTTTCGTCCTACAATGAGCAGTTCTTC. This sequence encodes CSVEGVSSYNEQFF.

This clonotype has just a few counts. The genes are TRBV11-2 and TRBJ2-6, with D unclear. In germline, CDR1 is SGHAT, CDR2 FQNNGV. The CDR3 totals 11 residues. Trimming removed 1 base from V and 12 bases from J, with 4 bases in between. For the CDR3, the DNA is TGTGCCAGCAGCTTAGGAGCCGTCCTGACTTTC. It translates to CASSLGAVLTF.

There are a few counts of this clonotype. V is TRBV4-1 and J is TRBJ2-7, with D perhaps TRBD2 (5 bases). The CDR3 sequence is 13 residues long. The germline gives CDR1 MGHRA, CDR2 YSYEKL. Between the trimmed V and J ends, which lost 1 base and 4 bases, there was a span of 8 bases. The CDR3 spells CASSQGETYEQYF. The CDR3, as DNA: TGCGCCAGCAGCCAAGGGGAGACGTACGAGCAGTACTTC.

This clonotype was seen only a few times. V gene TRBV7-9 combines with J gene TRBJ2-7; 7 nucleotides line up with TRBD1. V dropped 5 bases and J dropped 0; count of bases not matched to a gene: 7. Germline V gene lookup returns CDR1 SEHNR and CDR2 FQNEAQ (reference sequence). This CDR3 has 15 residues. The CDR3 region has the DNA TGTGCCAGCAGCCACCCATGGGACAGCTCCTACGAGCAGTACTTC. The encoded protein is CASSHPWDSSYEQYF.

This chain joins TRBV24-1 and TRBJ2-1, with TRBD2 as a possible D gene (6 bases). Trimming removed 3 bases at V and 10 bases at J, with 15 bases between. The CDR3 consists of 14 residues. The V gene's germline CDR1 is KGHDR and CDR2 SFDVKD. The CDR3 DNA reads TGTGCCACCAGTGATCCCGGGACTCCCTGGGAGCAGTTCTTC. Protein: CATSDPGTPWEQFF.

This clonotype has more than one count but fewer than ten. The V call is TRBV10-3, the J call TRBJ1-2; no firm D call. Germline V gene data show CDR1 as ENHRY and CDR2 as SYGVKD. Between the trimmed V and J ends, which lost 0 bases and 3 bases, there was a span of 17 bases. There are 17 residues in the CDR3. CDR3 region: CAISESGRTGLDYGYTF. For the CDR3, the DNA is TGTGCCATCAGTGAGTCTGGGCGGACGGGATTGGACTATGGCTACACCTTC.

The J gene is TRBJ2-1, the V gene TRBV5-4; TRBD2 is a possible D gene (5 bases). Germline V gives CDR1 SGHNT, CDR2 YYREEE (reference sequence). This CDR3 region has 15 residues. V dropped 4 bases and J dropped 9 bases, with 20 bases sitting between them. The CDR3 nucleotides are TGTGCCAGCAGCCCCCCGGCTAGCAGTAGAACTGAGCAGTTCTTC. Its protein product is CASSPPASSRTEQFF.

This chain uses TRBV7-9 with TRBJ1-1; tentative D call: TRBD1 (5 bases). Germline V lookup: CDR1 SEHNR, CDR2 FQNEAQ (reference sequence). Trimming removed 1 base at V and 3 bases at J, with 6 bases between. The CDR3 runs to 13 residues. In nucleotides, the CDR3 is TGTGCCAGCAGCTTAGTAGGGGACACTGAAGCTTTCTTT. Residues: CASSLVGDTEAFF.

This clonotype was recorded a few times. This chain uses TRBV29-1 with TRBJ2-2; D is unclear. This CDR3 comprises 10 residues. CDR1 is SQVTM, CDR2 ANQGSEA, per germline. Trimming removed 3 bases at V and 7 bases at J, with 3 bases between. The CDR3 sequence is CSVDNGELFF. The CDR3 DNA reads TGCAGCGTTGATAACGGGGAGCTGTTTTTT.

This clonotype was observed a handful of times. V gene TRBV3-1 combines with J gene TRBJ2-4; TRBD1 or TRBD2 may be the D gene (5 bases each). V lost 1 base and J 1 base, leaving 14 bases between the germline ends. This CDR3 has 17 amino acids. Germline values: CDR1 LGHDT, CDR2 YNNKEL (reference sequence). CDR3 protein: CASSQGPGEGAKNIQYF. The CDR3 DNA follows: TGTGCCAGCAGCCAAGGGCCGGGTGAGGGGGCCAAAAACATTCAGTACTTC.